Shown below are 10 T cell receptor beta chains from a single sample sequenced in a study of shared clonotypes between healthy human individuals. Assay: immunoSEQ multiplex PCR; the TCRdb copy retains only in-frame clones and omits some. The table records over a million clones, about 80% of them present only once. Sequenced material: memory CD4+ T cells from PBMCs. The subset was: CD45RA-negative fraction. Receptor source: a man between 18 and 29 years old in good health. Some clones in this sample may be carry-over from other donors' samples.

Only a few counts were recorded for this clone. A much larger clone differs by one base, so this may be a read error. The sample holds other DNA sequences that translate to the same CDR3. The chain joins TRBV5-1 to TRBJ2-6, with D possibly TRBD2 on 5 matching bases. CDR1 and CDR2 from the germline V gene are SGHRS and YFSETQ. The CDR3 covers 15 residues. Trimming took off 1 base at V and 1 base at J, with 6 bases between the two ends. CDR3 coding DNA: TGCGCCAGCAGCTTGTCGGGGTCTGGGGCCAACGTCCTGACTTTC. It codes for CASSLSGSGANVLTF.

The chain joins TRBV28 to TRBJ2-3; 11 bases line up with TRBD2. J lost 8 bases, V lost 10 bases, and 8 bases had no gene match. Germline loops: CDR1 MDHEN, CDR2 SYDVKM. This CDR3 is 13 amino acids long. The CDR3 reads CATGTSGGGTQYF. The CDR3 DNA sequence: TGTGCCACCGGGACTAGCGGAGGAGGTACGCAGTATTTT.

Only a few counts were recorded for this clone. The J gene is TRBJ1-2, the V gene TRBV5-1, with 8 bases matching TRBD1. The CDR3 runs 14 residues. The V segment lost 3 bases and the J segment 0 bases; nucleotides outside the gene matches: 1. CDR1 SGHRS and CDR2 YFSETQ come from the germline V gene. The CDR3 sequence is CASSWGQANYGYTF. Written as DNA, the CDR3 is TGCGCCAGCAGCTGGGGACAGGCTAACTATGGCTACACCTTC.

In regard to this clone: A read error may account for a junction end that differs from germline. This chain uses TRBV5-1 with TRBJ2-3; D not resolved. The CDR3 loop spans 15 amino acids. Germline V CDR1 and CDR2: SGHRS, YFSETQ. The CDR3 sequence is CASSLLGSGTYTQYF. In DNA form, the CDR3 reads TGCGCCAGCAGCCTCCTCGGTTCTGGCACATATACGCAGTATTTT.

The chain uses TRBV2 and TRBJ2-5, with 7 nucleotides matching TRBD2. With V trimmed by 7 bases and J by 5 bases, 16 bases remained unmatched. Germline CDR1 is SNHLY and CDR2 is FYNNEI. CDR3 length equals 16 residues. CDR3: CASTRGLAGASETQYF. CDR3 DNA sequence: TGTGCCAGCACCCGAGGGCTGGCGGGAGCCTCTGAGACCCAGTACTTC.

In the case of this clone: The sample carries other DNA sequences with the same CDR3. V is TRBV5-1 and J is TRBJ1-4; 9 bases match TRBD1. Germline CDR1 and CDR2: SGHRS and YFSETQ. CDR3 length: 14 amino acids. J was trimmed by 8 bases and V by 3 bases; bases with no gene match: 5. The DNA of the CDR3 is TGCGCCAGCAGCTCGGGACAGGGTCGGGAAAAACTGTTTTTT. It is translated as CASSSGQGREKLFF.

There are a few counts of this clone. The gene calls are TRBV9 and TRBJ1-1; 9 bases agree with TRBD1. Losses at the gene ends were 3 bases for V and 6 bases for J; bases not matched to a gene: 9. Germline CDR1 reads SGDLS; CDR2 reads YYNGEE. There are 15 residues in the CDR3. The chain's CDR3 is CASSADGTGSAEAFF. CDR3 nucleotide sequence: TGTGCCAGCAGCGCAGACGGGACAGGGAGCGCTGAAGCTTTCTTT.

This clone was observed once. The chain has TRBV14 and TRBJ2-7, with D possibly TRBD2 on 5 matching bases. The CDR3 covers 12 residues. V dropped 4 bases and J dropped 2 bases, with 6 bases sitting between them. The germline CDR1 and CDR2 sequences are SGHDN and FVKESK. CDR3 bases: TGTGCCAGCAGCCTGAGGGCCTACGAGCAGTACTTC. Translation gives CASSLRAYEQYF.

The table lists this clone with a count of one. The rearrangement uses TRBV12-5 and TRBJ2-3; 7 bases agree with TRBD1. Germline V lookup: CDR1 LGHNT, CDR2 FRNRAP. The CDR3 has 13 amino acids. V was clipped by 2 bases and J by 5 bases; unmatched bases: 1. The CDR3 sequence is CASGLTGVDTQYF. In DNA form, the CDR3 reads TGTGCTAGTGGTTTGACAGGGGTAGATACGCAGTATTTT.

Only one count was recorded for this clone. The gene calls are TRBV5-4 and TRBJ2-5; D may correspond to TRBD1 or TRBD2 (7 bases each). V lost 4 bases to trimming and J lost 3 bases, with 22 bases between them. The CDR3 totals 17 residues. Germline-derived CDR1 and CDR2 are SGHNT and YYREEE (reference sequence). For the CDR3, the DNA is TGTGCCAGCAGCCTCGCCCGGGGAGGGACAGCTGAAGAGACCCAGTACTTC. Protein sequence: CASSLARGGTAEETQYF.